The 14 T cell receptor beta chains below come from one sample, sequenced in a study of T cells in Graves' hyperthyroidism and ophthalmopathy. RNA transcripts provided the source from which TCR beta CDR3 regions were amplified. The HTBI primer set served for first-round RT-PCR of the TCR CDR3. TCRdb itself ran the multiplex PCR reads through MiXCR, one entry per CDR3 protein. The table shows 480,000 or so distinct CDR3 sequences, with 40% to 50% occurring only once. Sequencing was done on a sample of peripheral blood or thyroid tissue (not recorded which). These receptors were collected from an adult woman with Graves' disease, either hyperthyroidism or ophthalmopathy (not recorded which).

The J gene is TRBJ1-6, the V gene TRBV20-1; TRBD1 agrees at 9 bases. Germline assignment: CDR1 DFQATT and CDR2 SNEGSKA (reference sequence). The V gene end was trimmed by 6 bases and the J gene end by 8 bases; junction bases not matched to a gene: 11. This CDR3 has 15 amino acids. CDR3 protein: CSAVAGQGFDSPLHF. In nucleotides, the CDR3 is TGCAGTGCCGTAGCCGGACAGGGGTTTGATTCACCCCTCCACTTT.

Of note for this clonotype: This clone may be a read error of a much larger clone one base away. This chain uses TRBV7-8 with TRBJ1-4, with D hard to call. Trimming removed 4 bases at V and 1 base at J, with 13 bases between. The CDR3 is 16 amino acids. In germline, CDR1 is SGHVS, CDR2 FQNEAQ. The CDR3 DNA reads TGTGCCAGCAGCTGGACCCGCACTAAAACTAATGAAAAACTGTTTTTT. It codes for CASSWTRTKTNEKLFF.

This clonotype showed up just a few times. CDR3 DNA sequence: TGTGCCACCAGCAGGGTTCAGGGACAGGACATCCAAGAGACCCAGTACTTC. It codes for CATSRVQGQDIQETQYF. The chain uses TRBV15 and TRBJ2-5, with TRBD1 matching 8 bases. The CDR3 extends over 17 amino acids. Trimming took 3 bases from V and 1 from J; bases not matched to a gene: 10. Germline CDR1 is LNHNV and CDR2 is YYDKDF (reference sequence). Looking up the rest from reference TRBV15 and TRBJ2-5 gives the full variable domain: DAMVIQNPRYQVTQFGKPVTLSCSQTLNHNVMYWYQQKSSQAPKLLFHYYDKDFNNEADTPDNFQSRRPNTSFCFLDIRSPGLGDTAMYLCATSRVQGQDIQETQYFGPGTRLLVL.

The V gene is TRBV6-2 or TRBV6-3, the J gene TRBJ2-5; D is perhaps TRBD1 or TRBD2 (5 bases each). CDR1 is MNHEY, CDR2 SVGEGT, per germline. V lost 0 bases and J 5 bases, leaving 7 bases between the germline ends. The CDR3 spans 13 residues. In nucleotides, the CDR3 is TGTGCCAGCAGTTACTCCGGGGCGGAGACCCAGTACTTC. Its translation: CASSYSGAETQYF.

This chain uses TRBV7-6 with TRBJ2-7, with a tentative D call TRBD1 (5 bases). The CDR3 sequence is 15 residues long. CDR1 is SGHVS and CDR2 is FNYEAQ in the germline V gene. The ends were cut back, 5 bases at V and 2 bases at J, with 16 bases in the middle. The CDR3 spells CASSVVRRVAYEQYF. The CDR3 DNA reads TGTGCCAGCAGCGTAGTTCGCAGGGTGGCCTACGAGCAGTACTTC.

This clonotype occurred many times. The V call is TRBV7-2, the J call TRBJ1-4; D call uncertain. This CDR3 is 12 amino acids long. Trimming stripped 2 bases from V and 7 bases from J, with 5 bases between. The germline CDR1 and CDR2 sequences are SGHTA and FQGNSA. Written as DNA, the CDR3 is TGTGCCAGCAGCTTAATGGGTGAAAAACTGTTTTTT. Translated, it gives CASSLMGEKLFF.

This chain uses TRBV5-1 with TRBJ1-1, with 7 positions matching TRBD1. Germline lookup yields CDR1 SGHRS and CDR2 YFSETQ. V was pared by 4 bases and J by 2 bases, with 8 bases of the junction left unmatched. The CDR3 is 15 residues long. The CDR3 region is CASSRNGQANTEAFF. CDR3 sequence (DNA): TGCGCCAGCAGCCGAAACGGACAGGCAAACACTGAAGCTTTCTTT.

This chain joins TRBV10-3 and TRBJ1-1; no reliable D call. Germline CDR1 is ENHRY and CDR2 is SYGVKD. This CDR3 is 14 amino acids long. V was pared by 4 bases and J by 0 bases, with 9 bases between. The DNA for the CDR3 is TGTGCCATCAGTGGCCGACAAGTGAACACTGAAGCTTTCTTT. This sequence encodes CAISGRQVNTEAFF.

This clonotype has ten or more counts. The J gene is TRBJ2-5, the V gene TRBV7-9, with 8 bases identical to TRBD1. Losses at the gene ends were 5 bases for V and 5 bases for J; bases not matched to a gene: 7. In germline, CDR1 is SEHNR, CDR2 FQNEAQ (reference sequence). CDR3 length: 14 residues. In nucleotides, the CDR3 is TGTGCCAGCAGCGTCCAGGGGGCGAGGGAGACCCAGTACTTC. Protein: CASSVQGARETQYF.

The V gene is TRBV20-1, the J gene TRBJ1-2; D is perhaps TRBD1 (5 bases). The length of the CDR3 is 14 residues. Germline loops: CDR1 DFQATT, CDR2 SNEGSKA (reference sequence). Trimming shortened V by 5 bases and J by 4 bases, and 17 bases separated the two germline ends. The CDR3 DNA follows: TGCAGTGCTGACACTGGGACCTGGGGCTATGGCTACACCTTC. It specifies CSADTGTWGYGYTF.

Ten or more counts support this clonotype. J is TRBJ1-2 and V is TRBV5-4; D remains ambiguous. In germline, CDR1 is SGHNT, CDR2 YYREEE (reference sequence). The CDR3 is 15 amino acids. Trimming took 2 bases from V and 4 from J, leaving 15 bases between them. The CDR3 spells CASSLPNPAFYGYTF. Here the CDR3 DNA reads TGTGCCAGCAGCTTACCAAATCCAGCATTCTATGGCTACACCTTC.

V gene TRBV12-3 or TRBV12-4 combines with J gene TRBJ1-5; no definite D call. Trimming left V 2 bases short and J 3 bases short, with 8 bases between. The CDR3 totals 14 residues. The CDR3 spells CASSLRGYNQPQHF. Written as DNA, the CDR3 is TGTGCCAGCAGTTTACGAGGTTACAATCAGCCCCAGCATTTT.

There are many counts of this clonotype. The chain joins TRBV4-1 to TRBJ1-2; 7 nucleotides match TRBD1. The V gene end was trimmed by 1 base and the J gene end by 3 bases; junction bases not matched to a gene: 5. CDR1 is MGHRA and CDR2 is YSYEKL in the germline V gene. This CDR3 is 15 amino acids long. The DNA of the CDR3 is TGCGCCAGCAGCCAAGCAGCGGGACAGCACTATGGCTACACCTTC. Translation: CASSQAAGQHYGYTF.

This clonotype was found many times. The gene calls are TRBV14 and TRBJ1-1; D is perhaps TRBD1 (6 bases). V shed 4 bases and J shed 0 bases, with 9 bases lying between them. From germline, CDR1 is SGHDN and CDR2 FVKESK. This CDR3 spans 14 amino acids. The CDR3 here is CASSRDILNTEAFF. The CDR3 DNA reads TGTGCCAGCAGCCGGGACATCCTGAACACTGAAGCTTTCTTT. Full variable domain (remainder filled in from reference TRBV14 and TRBJ1-1): EAGVTQFPSHSVIEKGQTVTLRCDPISGHDNLYWYRRVMGKEIKFLLHFVKESKQDESGMPNNRFLAERTGGTYSTLKVQPAELEDSGVYFCASSRDILNTEAFFGQGTRLTVV.